This T cell receptor (beta chain) was sequenced during a study of radiotherapy plus CTLA-4 blockade in lung cancer (dated by TCRdb to between 2018 and 2020). Background on the whole study: Objective responses were observed in 18% of enrolled patients, and disease control was achieved in around 30%.

Focal radiation therapy combined with CTLA-4 blockade (ipilimumab) was tested in patients with chemo-refractory metastatic non-small-cell lung cancer. Library preparation used the immunoSEQ multiplex PCR assay. Held by TCRdb, this immuneACCESS table contains in-frame sequences only and omits some clones. Under half of the omission traces to an unresolved V gene where checked; the cause of the rest is unknown. The sample has roughly 110,000 clones on record, about four fifths of them singletons. The top ten hold about 3.3% of the sample. The full study reports these points: Early dynamic changes in blood T cell clones, together with increased serum interferon-beta after radiation, were reported as the strongest predictors of response. After treatment with radiotherapy and ipilimumab, TCR clones that originated in tumors expanded in peripheral blood.

Turning to this clone: Its antigen is not yet known. Qualities for individual bases were not recorded, and no much larger clone is one base off.

The sequenced sample was peripheral blood, obtained from a patient treated with radiotherapy plus ipilimumab. The sequence was collected from a human donor with non-small cell lung cancer that progressed on radiotherapy plus ipilimumab. Some clones in this sample may be carry-over from other donors' samples.

In nucleotides, the sequence is TGTGCCACCACGGGACAGGATGCTGAAAAACTGTTTTTT. This is translated as CATTGQDAEKLFF. The sequence links TRBV6-1 to TRBJ1-4; 8 bases in the junction line up with TRBD1. In the germline V gene, CDR1 corresponds to MNHNS and CDR2 to SASEGT. The CDR3 runs 13 amino acids, cysteine and phenylalanine included. The CDR3 DNA has 39 bases and is translated from base 1. V ends up 10 bases short and J 7 bases short, with an unmatched junction base count of 8.